The present T cell receptor beta chain was sequenced within a study of vaccination effects on CD4 cells after COVID-19. ViraFEST assay sequencing came after antigen-specific CD4+ T cells were expanded with viral peptide pools. With about ten days of culture completed, CD4+ T cells were isolated. Participants were given two doses of BNT162b2 or mRNA-1273 vaccine. Libraries were prepared by immunoSEQ multiplex PCR; TCRdb keeps only in-frame clonotypes and omits some of them. Among 29,000 or so clones listed, roughly four fifths were seen once. This clone was recorded a few times. What it binds is unknown. The germline V and J ends were trimmed by 1 base and 7 bases, with 8 bases remaining between them. The CDR3 has 13 residues. Germline assignment: CDR1 LGHDT and CDR2 YNNKEL (reference sequence).

This specimen consisted of CD4+ T cells from PBMCs cultured with HCoV-OC43 spike peptides, obtained after COVID-19 vaccination. Subset denoted: HCoV-OC43 spike overlapping peptide pool stimulation. This TCR was sampled from a human donor who received a COVID-19 vaccine. The chain couples TRBV3-1 (or the pseudogene TRBV3-2) to TRBJ1-3; D ambiguous. CDR3 coding DNA: TGTGCCAGCAGCCAAGCAGGATCTAACACCATATATTTT. Encoded protein: CASSQAGSNTIYF.